Below, one TCR beta chain is given with its context. The clone's antigen remains unknown. Mismatch with germline at one junction end may stem from a read error. In light of the paper, this sample's time point label describes: newly diagnosed GD, antithyroid drugs for less than 3 months. RNA was extracted from PBMCs in TRIzol for both TCR sequencing and RNA sequencing. Graves' disease was diagnosed according to American Thyroid Association guidelines. The patients came from an endocrinology department in Xi'an, China. Each patient gave approximately 9.7 milliliters of peripheral blood, collected in an EDTA anticoagulant tube. PBMCs were isolated by Ficoll Paque Plus density gradient separation without further T cell sorting. An Agilent 2100 Bioanalyzer and agarose gel were used to check RNA quality, and a NanoDrop 2000 was used to measure RNA concentration. These data are taken from a study of regulatory T cells in long-lasting Graves disease (dated by TCRdb to the early 2020s). For the wider study: In the newly diagnosed Graves' disease group, patients had been taking antithyroid drugs for less than 3 months. Persistent Graves' disease patients were compared with newly diagnosed Graves' disease patients by peripheral blood TCR sequencing and RNA sequencing. The study was registered as a clinical trial and conducted in China. A total of around 35 samples underwent TCR sequencing: some 13 from persistent and approximately 20 from newly diagnosed Graves' disease patients.

Beyond this particular receptor, the publication reports: As a limitation, the authors acknowledged that the small sample size may reduce accuracy. TRBV28, TRBJ1-2 and TRBJ2-5 were preferentially used in persistent disease, while TRBV20-1 and TRBJ2-1 were favored in newly diagnosed disease. Peripheral blood alone was examined, since thyroid tissue, which constituted the primary lesion, could not be accessed. Only the TCR beta chain was sequenced and analyzed. Patients with persistent disease shared more public clonotypes (fewer than 3,000) than newly diagnosed patients did (roughly 970). Compared with newly diagnosed patients, persistent Graves' disease patients had lower TCR Shannon entropy and fewer highly expanded clones, which suggests clonal expansion.

The protocol used for the library was multiplex PCR. TCRdb records Illumina HiSeq 4000 as the sequencer. To build TCR beta libraries, CDR3 regions were amplified by Arm-PCR using iRepertoire HTBI primers. Before sequencing, the PCR products underwent gel purification. In the source study's methods: Gene usage analysis of CDR3 amino acid clonotypes used the 60 to 75 TRBV and 14 to 15 TRBJ segments found across samples. COPE and FqMerger were used to merge the filtered high-quality paired reads into contigs. BLAST was used to align contigs to IMGT TRBV, TRBD and TRBJ reference genes, with CDR3 defined following IMGT. Any clonotype with a frequency above 0.1% was classified as a highly expanded clone. Shannon entropy served as the measure of repertoire diversity, while the Gini coefficient captured V-J evenness. Public clonotypes were defined as clonotypes shared by more than one individual. The public sequencing data were trimmed at Q25 with fastp and processed into clonotypes with MiXCR by TCRdb, which kept only in-frame beta chains. Rows are combined by CDR3 protein, so each entry shows the most common genes and DNA. V and J calls and clone size were set by TCRdb, not the authors. A total of around 240,000 distinct CDR3 sequences appear in this sample, around 19% of them only once. The biggest ten clones account for 14% of the sample.

The CDR3 has 15 amino acids, counting the end cysteine and phenylalanine. Of the read, only the CDR3 DNA is kept; its 45 bases are in frame from base 1. The germline V gene supplies CDR1 SGHTA and CDR2 FQGNSA. These data also featured in a second study, about T cells in Graves' hyperthyroidism and ophthalmopathy. The second paper states: Graves' hyperthyroidism was defined as stable when no progression to ophthalmopathy occurred over 18 months of follow-up. The hyperthyroidism patients were between 18 and 65 years old and newly diagnosed, with a disease duration of less than 2 months. Exclusion was applied to patients with uncontrolled infections, other autoimmune diseases, pregnancy or lactation. Diagnoses were established on the basis of clinical symptoms, serum thyroxine and TRAb, thyroid ultrasound, and orbital computed tomography. The TCR CDR3 was subjected to a first round of RT-PCR using the HTBI primer set and the Qiagen OneStep RT-PCR kit. Most expanded thyroid clonotypes (frequency above 0.001) were also detected in blood, suggesting blood repertoires may reflect thyroid immune responses. A 13 V-J signature model separated ophthalmopathy from stable hyperthyroidism, with roughly 88% sensitivity and 81.08% specificity in cross-validation and 80%/75% in testing. During validation, the model predicted progression to ophthalmopathy a median of approximately 6 months ahead of onset, with just under 71% sensitivity and around 72% specificity. A discovery cohort of around 98 patients, roughly 45 with Graves' ophthalmopathy and about 58 with stable Graves' hyperthyroidism, was used to find distinguishing TCR V-J signatures. Whether ophthalmopathy could be predicted prospectively was tested in an independent validation cohort made up of under 20 hyperthyroidism patients plus 17 patients who later progressed to ophthalmopathy. The approximately 100 discovery patients were divided at random into training and test sets in a 7:3 ratio. In about 6 Graves' hyperthyroidism patients, the study also compared T-cell repertoires from thyroid tissue with T-cell repertoires from blood. Following sampling, methimazole starting at 30 mg daily was given to hyperthyroidism patients, and high-dose intravenous methylprednisolone was given to ophthalmopathy patients. A second multiplex PCR round built the libraries, followed by size selection and purification. Paired-end sequencing of the libraries was performed with 100 bp reads on an Illumina HiSeq2000. SOAPnuke was used to process the raw data, removing reads that contained adapters or uncalled bases, had a mean Phred below 15, or lacked an exact match to the constant primer or identifier. COPE v1.2.5 was used to merge the high-quality paired reads, and each unique nucleotide sequence was defined as a clonotype. MiTCR v1.1 was used to align the clonotypes against IMGT TRBV, TRBD and TRBJ reference segments. The analysis included only V-J combinations with a frequency above 0.0001, which together covered approximately 99% of the repertoires. The TCS score was defined as the ratio of F50 (clonal expansion) to E x V (chaos), calculated using BLOSUM62-based TCRdist between CDR3 peptides within each V-J. Welch's t-statistics and random forest reduced around 520 V-J features to 10 to 15, which were used in a naive Bayes classifier (R e1071). Sample size was not statistically predetermined, and investigators were not blinded to group allocation. According to the paper, TCR Vbeta CDR3 sequencing was carried out on roughly 130 peripheral blood samples, which came from approximately 43 ophthalmopathy, about 75 hyperthyroidism and approximately 17 progressor patients.

The chain is made from TRBV7-2 and TRBJ2-1; a tentative D call is TRBD2 (6 bases match). The sample consisted of peripheral blood mononuclear cells (PBMCs), taken at new diagnosis, from a patient treated with antithyroid drugs. The clonotype was recovered from a woman aged 25 to 39 with Graves disease. Donor details come from another sample of the same person, matched by shared clones. The CDR3 has the sequence CASSLASSDYSEQFF. At the DNA level, the sequence is TGTGCCAGCAGTTTAGCCTCATCGGACTACAGTGAGCAGTTCTTC.